The 26 T cell receptor beta chains presented below share a single source sample, sequenced in a study of T cells after yellow fever vaccination. TCRdb reprocessed the 5' RACE reads via MiXCR and lists one record per CDR3 protein. The data hold 300,000 to 400,000 distinct CDR3 sequences, with 8.5% to 9% observed a single time. The sequenced sample was PBMCs, obtained on the day of the first yellow fever vaccination. These receptors all come from a man aged 18 to 35 who received the YFV17D yellow fever vaccine.

In this sample, this clonotype turned up many times. The chain employs TRBV6-1 and TRBJ1-2, with D unclear. The V gene's germline CDR1 is MNHNS and CDR2 SASEGT. V was shortened by 3 bases and J by 0 bases, with 11 bases between the two germline ends. This CDR3 is built from 15 residues. CDR3 in amino acids: CASSDRVRTNYGYTF. The CDR3 DNA is TGTGCCAGCAGTGATAGGGTTCGGACTAACTATGGCTACACCTTC.

The chain is built from TRBV5-1 and TRBJ2-3, with a weak D call TRBD2 (6 bases). V was trimmed by 4 bases and J by 3 bases, leaving 9 bases between them. From germline, CDR1 is SGHRS and CDR2 YFSETQ. This CDR3 is 13 amino acids long. CDR3 region: CASSAGPTDTQYF. The CDR3 nucleotides are TGCGCCAGCAGCGCGGGACCGACAGATACGCAGTATTTT.

The rearrangement uses TRBV19 and TRBJ2-7; perhaps TRBD2 as D (6 bases). The CDR3 has 14 amino acids. The V gene lost 6 bases and the J gene lost 5 bases, with 17 bases spanning the gap. Germline-derived CDR1 and CDR2 are LNHDA and SQIVND (reference sequence). The DNA of the CDR3 is TGTGCCAGTAGACCCCGTAGCGGCGAGGACGAGCAGTACTTC. Translated, it gives CASRPRSGEDEQYF.

This clonotype has more than one count but fewer than ten. The genes are TRBV7-9 and TRBJ2-3, with no clear D. Germline CDR1 is SEHNR and CDR2 is FQNEAQ (reference sequence). The CDR3 loop spans 14 amino acids. The germline V and J ends were trimmed by 1 base and 3 bases, with 8 bases remaining between them. The CDR3 bases are TGTGCCAGCAGCTTAGTATCCAAGACAGATACGCAGTATTTT. It encodes CASSLVSKTDTQYF.

This clonotype was seen more than once but under ten times. The J gene is TRBJ1-2, the V gene TRBV18; D call uncertain. Trimming shortened V by 6 bases and J by 5 bases, and 13 bases separated the two germline ends. Looked up from germline, CDR1 is KGHSH and CDR2 is LQKENI. The CDR3 has 13 residues. CDR3 loop: CASSPDGLYGYTF. CDR3 DNA sequence: TGTGCCAGCTCGCCCGACGGACTATATGGCTACACCTTC.

In its sample, this clonotype was seen a few times. This chain uses TRBV19 with TRBJ2-5; 7 bases align to TRBD2. The CDR3 loop spans 15 amino acids. Trimming took 5 bases from V and 5 from J; bases not matched to a gene: 11. Germline CDR1 reads LNHDA; CDR2 reads SQIVND (reference sequence). CDR3 residues: CASSLGLGITETQYF. Here the CDR3 DNA reads TGTGCCAGTAGTCTCGGACTAGGGATAACGGAGACCCAGTACTTC.

In its sample, this clonotype was seen a few times. The chain carries TRBV7-2 and TRBJ2-7; TRBD2 matches 7 bases. Germline V CDR1 and CDR2: SGHTA, FQGNSA. J gave up 2 bases and V 5 bases, and 9 bases lay outside the gene matches. The CDR3 consists of 15 residues. The CDR3 region is CASSTGGGVTYEQYF. DNA of the CDR3: TGTGCCAGCAGCACCGGGGGAGGGGTTACCTACGAGCAGTACTTC.

This clonotype was detected only a few times. The chain has TRBV19 and TRBJ1-1, with D perhaps TRBD1 (5 bases). The germline gives CDR1 LNHDA, CDR2 SQIVND (reference sequence). There are 14 residues in the CDR3. Trimming pared 9 bases from V and 4 bases from J, leaving 18 bases between. CDR3 sequence (DNA): TGTGCCAGCAGGCGTCCGTTGGGGGTCACTGAAGCTTTCTTT. Translating gives CASRRPLGVTEAFF.

This clonotype appeared a few times. This sequence joins TRBV7-9 and TRBJ2-1, with 11 bases that match TRBD1. V trimming: 9 bases; J trimming: 8 bases; junction bases outside the gene matches: 9. Germline V gene data show CDR1 as SEHNR and CDR2 as FQNEAQ (reference sequence). The CDR3 has 14 residues. CDR3 sequence: CASNRGQGAHEQFF. CDR3 DNA sequence: TGTGCCAGTAATCGAGGACAGGGGGCTCATGAGCAGTTCTTC.

This clonotype was seen at least ten times. The chain uses TRBV12-3 or TRBV12-4 and TRBJ1-2; D uncertain. This CDR3 has 15 residues. Trimming removed 5 bases from V and 4 bases from J, with 17 bases in between. The CDR3 here is CASSPTTDLSYGYTF. The CDR3 DNA sequence: TGTGCCAGCAGTCCCACGACTGACCTCTCCTATGGCTACACCTTC.

The chain recombines TRBV29-1 with TRBJ1-1; no definite D call. The CDR3 length is 12 residues. Germline lookup yields CDR1 SQVTM and CDR2 ANQGSEA. With 2 bases removed from V and 7 bases from J, the gap between germline ends came to 11 bases. This CDR3 is CSVEFGGFEAFF. The CDR3 bases are TGCAGCGTTGAATTCGGTGGGTTTGAAGCTTTCTTT.

This clonotype was counted between two and nine times. The V and J genes are TRBV9 and TRBJ1-3; perhaps TRBD1 as D (5 bases). V shed 3 bases and J shed 3 bases, with 16 bases lying between them. The CDR3 runs 16 residues. From germline, CDR1 is SGDLS and CDR2 YYNGEE. As DNA, the CDR3 is TGTGCCAGCAGCGATAGACAGCTCCTACGTGGAAACACCATATATTTT. Translating gives CASSDRQLLRGNTIYF. Supplemented by reference TRBV9 and TRBJ1-3, the full variable domain reads DSGVTQTPKHLITATGQRVTLRCSPRSGDLSVYWYQQSLDQGLQFLIQYYNGEERAKGNILERFSAQQFPDLHSELNLSSLELGDSALYFCASSDRQLLRGNTIYFGEGSWLTVV.

This clonotype was counted at least ten times. CDR3: CASSAARKTQYF. Here the CDR3 DNA reads TGTGCCAGCAGTGCCGCTAGGAAGACCCAGTACTTC. V and J are TRBV6-2 or TRBV6-3 and TRBJ2-5; no definite D call. Germline values: CDR1 MNHEY, CDR2 SVGEGT. This CDR3 contains 12 residues. V was trimmed by 5 bases and J by 6 bases, leaving 10 bases between them.

The chain employs TRBV20-1 and TRBJ2-3; 8 bases are shared with TRBD1. The junction had 13 bases not matched to a gene; V was cut back by 4 bases and J by 1 base. The CDR3 runs 17 residues. Germline CDR1 is DFQATT and CDR2 is SNEGSKA (reference sequence). For the CDR3, the DNA is TGCAGTGCTACAGCCTCCCCGGGACAGGATCGCACAGATACGCAGTATTTT. This sequence encodes CSATASPGQDRTDTQYF.

In its sample, this clonotype was seen many times. V gene TRBV4-2 combines with J gene TRBJ1-6, with 7 bases lining up with TRBD1. V dropped 0 bases and J dropped 7; count of bases not matched to a gene: 3. The CDR3 runs 15 residues. In germline, CDR1 is LGHNA, CDR2 YNFKEQ. The CDR3 is CASSQDRDRNSPLHF. In DNA, the CDR3 is TGTGCCAGCAGCCAAGATCGGGACAGAAATTCACCCCTCCACTTT.

This clonotype was counted a few times. V and J are TRBV6-2 or TRBV6-3 and TRBJ2-6; a possible D gene is TRBD2 (5 bases). Trimming shortened V by 6 bases and J by 0 bases, and 9 bases separated the two germline ends. The CDR3 is 15 residues long. Per the germline V gene, CDR1 is MNHEY and CDR2 is SVGEGT. CDR3 residues: CASSLRVSGANVLTF. DNA for the CDR3: TGTGCCAGCAGCCTGCGGGTCTCTGGGGCCAACGTCCTGACTTTC.

J is TRBJ2-5 and V is TRBV5-1, with TRBD1 as a possible D gene (6 bases). With 4 bases removed from V and 4 bases from J, the gap between germline ends came to 14 bases. The CDR3 loop spans 14 amino acids. Germline V gives CDR1 SGHRS, CDR2 YFSETQ. Here the CDR3 DNA reads TGCGCCAGCAGCCCAGCAGGGGTGGGAGAGACCCAGTACTTC. Residues: CASSPAGVGETQYF. The full variable domain, in which reference TRBV5-1 and TRBJ2-5 provide the parts outside the CDR3, is KAGVTQTPRYLIKTRGQQVTLSCSPISGHRSVSWYQQTPGQGLQFLFEYFSETQRNKGNFPGRFSGRQFSNSRSEMNVSTLELGDSALYLCASSPAGVGETQYFGPGTRLLVL.

The V gene is TRBV2, the J gene TRBJ1-2; 7 nucleotides align to TRBD1. This CDR3 region has 11 residues. Germline loops: CDR1 SNHLY, CDR2 FYNNEI. With V trimmed by 8 bases and J by 8 bases, 5 bases remained unmatched. In nucleotides, the CDR3 is TGTGCCAGCCGAGACAGGGTCGGCTACACCTTC. Protein product: CASRDRVGYTF.

This clonotype was detected ten times or more. The rearrangement uses TRBV5-1 and TRBJ1-6, with unresolved D. The CDR3 contains 15 residues. Germline lookup yields CDR1 SGHRS and CDR2 YFSETQ. Trimming stripped 1 base from V and 8 bases from J, with 13 bases between. The CDR3 here is CASSLSPTADSPLHF. CDR3 bases: TGCGCCAGCAGCTTGTCCCCTACGGCCGATTCACCCCTCCACTTT.

This clonotype occurred many times. V and J are TRBV3-1 and TRBJ2-5; D gene ambiguous. V lost 8 bases, J lost 3 bases, and 28 bases lay in between. The CDR3 loop spans 18 amino acids. Germline V gene lookup returns CDR1 LGHDT and CDR2 YNNKEL (reference sequence). The CDR3 protein is CASVMGPGRLGYKETQYF. Here the CDR3 DNA reads TGTGCCAGCGTCATGGGCCCCGGCCGTCTTGGGTACAAAGAGACCCAGTACTTC.

Many counts were recorded for this clonotype. The V call is TRBV5-1, the J call TRBJ1-2, with D unclear. This CDR3 is 13 amino acids long. The V end lost 0 bases, the J end lost 4 bases, and 7 bases lay between the germline ends. CDR1 is SGHRS and CDR2 is YFSETQ in the germline V gene. The CDR3 region has the DNA TGCGCCAGCAGCTTGGGAGACACCTATGGCTACACCTTC. It encodes CASSLGDTYGYTF.

This clonotype was counted between two and nine times. The chain combines TRBV4-1 with TRBJ2-2; TRBD2 agrees at 10 bases. This CDR3 has 15 amino acids. V gave up 0 bases and J gave up 6 bases; unmatched junction bases: 1. Germline V gene sequence: CDR1 MGHRA, CDR2 YSYEKL. CDR3 DNA: TGCGCCAGCAGCCAAGACGGACTAGCGGCCGGGGAGCTGTTTTTT. It specifies CASSQDGLAAGELFF.

The rearrangement links TRBV6-2 or TRBV6-3 to TRBJ2-7; 9 bases agree with TRBD2. Trimming took 6 bases from V and 6 from J; bases not matched to a gene: 3. Germline CDR1 MNHEY, CDR2 SVGEGT. The length of the CDR3 is 12 residues. Here the CDR3 DNA reads TGTGCCAGCAGACTTAGCGGGGGCGAGCAGTACGTC. This translates into CASRLSGGEQYV.

V and J are TRBV12-3 or TRBV12-4 and TRBJ2-3, with 11 bases fitting TRBD2. This CDR3 comprises 17 residues. V was clipped by 5 bases and J by 4 bases; unmatched bases: 11. CDR3 in amino acids: CASSDLGRLAGPDTQYF. The CDR3 DNA sequence: TGTGCCAGCAGTGACCTAGGGAGACTAGCGGGGCCAGATACGCAGTATTTT.

This chain links TRBV4-3 with TRBJ2-3, with a possible D match to TRBD2 (5 bases). This CDR3 region has 14 residues. Germline V gene lookup returns CDR1 LGHNA and CDR2 YSLEER. Trimming cost V 2 bases and J 2 bases, with 8 bases left between them. The CDR3 DNA sequence: TGCGCCAGCAGCCAAATTGACTACACAGATACGCAGTATTTT. This codes for CASSQIDYTDTQYF.

V and J are TRBV7-9 and TRBJ2-3; the D gene is possibly TRBD2 (5 bases). This CDR3 contains 16 residues. V lost 5 bases, J lost 3 bases, and 18 bases lay in between. CDR1 and CDR2 (germline): SEHNR, FQNEAQ (reference sequence). The CDR3 bases are TGTGCCAGCAGCCGCACGGGAAGACGGGCGACAGATACGCAGTATTTT. It specifies CASSRTGRRATDTQYF.